The following is a T cell receptor (beta chain) sequence with its context. This sample is drawn from a study of blood T cell repertoires in COVID-19. Study details: Both acute and convalescent COVID-19 samples were obtained from the United States, Italy and Spain. From T cells, B-cell-depleted T cells, or PBMCs came the material, which was cDNA or gDNA.

The CDR3 runs 15 residues. V was pared by 2 bases and J by 7 bases, with 12 bases between. The V gene's germline CDR1 is KGHSH and CDR2 LQKENI. In the original workflow: For nucleated cells, counts were estimated from reference gene primer amplification. Method: immunoSEQ multiplex PCR; TCRdb's copy keeps in-frame clones and lacks some. V, J and clone size reflect that table, while D and trimming were determined from the DNA. The profile covers some 140,000 clones, with around 80% appearing a single time and approximately 3.6% taken by the ten largest. The receptor comes from a man in his 60s with acute or convalescent COVID-19. The chain uses TRBV18 and TRBJ1-6; D ambiguous. Material for sequencing was peripheral blood. This CDR3 is CASSPNQAENSPLHF. CDR3 nucleotide sequence: TGTGCCAGCTCACCAAATCAGGCTGAGAATTCACCCCTCCACTTT.